This TCR beta chain stems from a study of vaccination effects on CD4 cells after COVID-19. Findings and caveats of the study: By a late point after vaccination, infection- and vaccine-induced clones had shrunk markedly through clonal contraction. No early post-infection timepoints were available in the study, which also included few convalescent patients. Healthy vaccinees' vaccine-induced clones included only 1 of 255 cross-reacting with common cold coronaviruses.

This clone was recorded a few times. What it binds is unknown. Subsequent to a culture period of about ten days, CD4+ T cells were isolated. Neither prior SARS-CoV-2 infection nor positive nucleocapsid antibodies were present in the vaccine recipients. Libraries were prepared by immunoSEQ multiplex PCR; TCRdb keeps only in-frame clonotypes and omits some of them. The table includes over 45,000 clones, approximately 61% detected once. The V end was cut by 3 bases, the J end by 4 bases, with 11 bases between. CDR1 LNHDA and CDR2 SQIVND come from the germline V gene (reference sequence). The length of the CDR3 is 14 residues.

The sample here was CD4+ T cells from PBMCs cultured without peptide, taken before COVID-19 vaccination. This TCR came from a human donor who received a COVID-19 vaccine. This rearrangement joins TRBV19 to TRBJ2-3; D is perhaps TRBD1 (6 bases). CDR3: CASSMGNRADTQYF. The CDR3 nucleotides read TGTGCCAGTAGTATGGGAAACAGGGCAGATACGCAGTATTTT.